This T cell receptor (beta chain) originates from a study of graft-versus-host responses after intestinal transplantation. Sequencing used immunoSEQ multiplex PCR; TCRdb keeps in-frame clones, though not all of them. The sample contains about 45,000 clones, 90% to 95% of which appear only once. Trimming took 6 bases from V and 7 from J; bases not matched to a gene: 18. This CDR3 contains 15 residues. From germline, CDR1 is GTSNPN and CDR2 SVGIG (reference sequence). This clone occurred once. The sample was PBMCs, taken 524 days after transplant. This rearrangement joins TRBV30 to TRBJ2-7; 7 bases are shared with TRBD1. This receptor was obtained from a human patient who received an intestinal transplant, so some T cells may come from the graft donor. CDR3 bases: TGTGCCTGCAAACGCAACAGGGGACCTCGCTTGGAGCAGTACTTC. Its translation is CACKRNRGPRLEQYF.